The 25 T cell receptor beta chains below come from one sample, sequenced in a study of vaccination and CD4 T cells after COVID-19. Oncomine TCR Beta short-read sequencing was applied to DNA from cultured CD4+ T cells. MiXCR, applied by TCRdb to the PCR reads, yields one record per CDR3 protein. The table includes about 16,000 distinct CDR3 sequences, 54% detected once. Treatment indicated: roughly 10-day PBMC culture with coronavirus spike peptide pools or control peptides (ViraFEST assay). Their antigens remain unidentified. The material sequenced was CD4+ T cells from blood, cultured in vitro, taken before SARS-CoV-2 vaccination. Receptors were obtained from a human donor who had recovered from COVID-19.

This rearrangement joins TRBV25-1 to TRBJ1-2; D gene ambiguous. The CDR3 consists of 13 residues. The V gene's germline CDR1 is MGHDK and CDR2 SYGVNS. V lost 3 bases to trimming and J lost 7 bases, with 12 bases between them. This chain's CDR3 is CASSDVRITGYTF. In nucleotides, the CDR3 is TGTGCCAGCAGTGACGTTCGAATTACTGGCTACACCTTC.

Remarks on this clonotype: One end of the junction fails to match germline, which may point to a read error. This chain connects TRBV20-1 to TRBJ2-7; 9 nucleotides line up with TRBD2. Germline-derived CDR1 and CDR2 are DFQATT and SNEGSKA (reference sequence). This CDR3 has 11 residues. CDR3 nucleotides: TGTGAGGGACTAGCTGTCCCCGAGCAGTACTTC. Encoded protein: CEGLAVPEQYF.

This clonotype showed up just once. This chain joins TRBV15 and TRBJ2-3; D not certain. Germline CDR1 reads LNHNV; CDR2 reads YYDKDF (reference sequence). The CDR3 loop spans 13 amino acids. Trimming left V 1 base short and J 5 bases short, with 7 bases between. For the CDR3, the DNA is TGTGCCACCAGCAGAGTCCAGCAAGATACGCAGTATTTT. Protein sequence: CATSRVQQDTQYF. Drawing the rest from reference TRBV15 and TRBJ2-3, the complete variable domain is DAMVIQNPRYQVTQFGKPVTLSCSQTLNHNVMYWYQQKSSQAPKLLFHYYDKDFNNEADTPDNFQSRRPNTSFCFLDIRSPGLGDTAMYLCATSRVQQDTQYFGPGTRLTVL.

This clonotype has more than one count but fewer than ten. The V call is TRBV7-2, the J call TRBJ2-5; TRBD2 might be the D (5 bases). The CDR3 consists of 13 residues. V dropped 2 bases and J dropped 13 bases, with 17 bases sitting between them. CDR1 is SGHTA and CDR2 is FQGNSA in the germline V gene. The CDR3 loop is CASSLSPTRAWYF. DNA of the CDR3: TGTGCCAGCAGCTTATCCCCTACTAGGGCCTGGTACTTC.

The chain recombines TRBV21-1 with TRBJ2-5. TRBV21-1 is annotated as a pseudogene. The CDR3 spans 14 residues. CDR3 protein: CASYEQCPQETQYF. In DNA form, the CDR3 reads TGTGCCAGCTATGAACAGTGCCCCCAAGAGACCCAGTACTTC.

The rearrangement uses TRBV6-5 and TRBJ2-7; no clear D. V was trimmed by 4 bases and J by 3 bases, leaving 13 bases between them. The CDR3 contains 14 residues. Looked up from germline, CDR1 is MNHEY and CDR2 is SVGAGI. The CDR3 sequence is CASSLSIVNYEQYF. CDR3 sequence (DNA): TGTGCCAGCAGTTTATCAATTGTCAACTACGAGCAGTACTTC.

The table lists this clonotype with a few counts. This chain joins TRBV20-1 and TRBJ1-1; 8 positions match TRBD1. Germline V gives CDR1 DFQATT, CDR2 SNEGSKA (reference sequence). CDR3 length equals 14 residues. The J segment lost 0 bases and the V segment lost 4 bases, leaving 4 bases of the junction unmatched. This CDR3 reads CSATRTGLNTEAFF. In nucleotides, the CDR3 is TGCAGTGCTACCCGGACAGGGTTGAACACTGAAGCTTTCTTT.

The chain carries TRBV28 and TRBJ2-4; 9 nucleotides align to TRBD2. The CDR3 totals 13 residues. With 6 bases clipped from V and 7 bases from J, the junction kept 4 bases outside the gene matches. Germline CDR1 reads MDHEN; CDR2 reads SYDVKM. The CDR3 spells CASRGLATNIQYF. In DNA form, the CDR3 reads TGTGCCAGCAGGGGACTAGCCACGAACATTCAGTACTTC.

This clonotype was counted a few times. This chain joins TRBV6-2 or TRBV6-3 and TRBJ2-5; D might be TRBD1 (5 bases). Germline CDR1 and CDR2: MNHEY and SVGEGT. Trimming left V 5 bases short and J 1 base short, with 17 bases between. The CDR3 loop spans 16 amino acids. The CDR3 DNA is TGTGCCAGCAGTAAAGGGGCAGGTTCGGCCCAAGAGACCCAGTACTTC. Its protein is CASSKGAGSAQETQYF.

The chain uses TRBV2 and TRBJ1-2, with D possibly matching TRBD1 (5 bases). Trimming removed 3 bases from V and 7 bases from J, with 18 bases in between. The CDR3 has 15 amino acids. Germline V gives CDR1 SNHLY, CDR2 FYNNEI. The CDR3 is CASSEVQVEVGGYTF. The CDR3 DNA is TGTGCCAGCAGTGAGGTACAGGTAGAAGTAGGTGGCTACACCTTC.

The chain recombines TRBV11-2 with TRBJ2-7; D not resolved. The CDR3 covers 14 residues. V lost 6 bases and J 2 bases, leaving 14 bases between the germline ends. The germline gives CDR1 SGHAT, CDR2 FQNNGV. The chain's CDR3 is CASSLSDRTYEQYF. The DNA for the CDR3 is TGTGCCAGCAGTTTAAGTGACCGAACCTACGAGCAGTACTTC.

In this sample, this clonotype turned up a few times. The chain employs TRBV6-5 and TRBJ2-7, with D hard to call. Germline V gene sequence: CDR1 MNHEY, CDR2 SVGAGI. CDR3 length: 12 amino acids. Trimming left V 2 bases short and J 1 base short, with 3 bases between. The DNA for the CDR3 is TGTGCCAGCAGTTACAGGTCCTACGAGCAGTACTTC. Its protein is CASSYRSYEQYF.

V and J are TRBV21-1 and TRBJ2-1; TRBD2 is taken as the D call from the table, unchecked against the DNA. TRBV21-1 is given as a pseudogene. This CDR3 contains 15 residues. The CDR3: CASSTSGLLCDEQFF. CDR3 DNA sequence: TGTGCCAGCAGCACATCAGGCCTCCTCTGCGATGAGCAGTTCTTC.

In this sample, this clonotype turned up a few times. At one of its ends the junction is not consistent with the germline gene, which may arise from a read error. V gene TRBV6-5 combines with J gene TRBJ2-7, with 7 bases matching TRBD2. The CDR3 covers 16 residues. The germline V gene has CDR1 MNHEY and CDR2 SVGAGI. The CDR3 DNA reads TGTGCCAGCAGTTACTCGCGAGGGGAGGGGTCCTGCGAGCAGTACTTC. Its translation: CASSYSRGEGSCEQYF.

This clonotype was seen only a few times. The chain is built from TRBV20-1 and TRBJ1-1, with 8 positions matching TRBD1. CDR1 and CDR2 from the germline V gene are DFQATT and SNEGSKA (reference sequence). Germline trimming cut 0 bases from V and 7 bases from J; bases unmatched to any gene: 16. This CDR3 contains 17 residues. CDR3: CSARDPGQGGNAREAFF. CDR3 coding DNA: TGCAGTGCTAGAGACCCCGGACAGGGAGGGAACGCCCGTGAAGCTTTCTTT.

A single count supports this clonotype. The V call is TRBV29-1, the J call TRBJ2-3, with D perhaps matching TRBD2 (5 bases). The V and J ends lost 7 bases and 5 bases respectively, with 10 bases between them. This CDR3 region has 11 residues. Germline V gene sequence: CDR1 SQVTM, CDR2 ANQGSEA. The CDR3 sequence is CSGGVGDTQYF. The DNA for the CDR3 is TGCAGCGGGGGAGTCGGAGATACGCAGTATTTT.

The chain links TRBV2 to TRBJ2-1; weak D call: TRBD2 (6 bases). The CDR3 is 13 amino acids. In germline, CDR1 is SNHLY, CDR2 FYNNEI. Trimming stripped 3 bases from V and 10 bases from J, with 13 bases between. The CDR3 spells CASSEGGLVEQFF. In nucleotides, the CDR3 is TGTGCCAGCAGTGAGGGGGGACTGGTCGAGCAGTTCTTC. Full variable domain (outside the CDR3, taken from reference TRBV2 and TRBJ2-1): EPEVTQTPSHQVTQMGQEVILRCVPISNHLYFYWYRQILGQKVEFLVSFYNNEISEKSEIFDDQFSVERPDGSNFTLKIRSTKLEDSAMYFCASSEGGLVEQFFGPGTRLTVL.

On this clonotype: One end of the junction varies from germline; a read error may be responsible. The chain employs TRBV6-6 and TRBJ2-7; no definite D call. The CDR3 spans 12 residues. Looked up from germline, CDR1 is MNHNY and CDR2 is SVGAGI (reference sequence). In DNA form, the CDR3 reads TGTGCCAGCAGTGAGGTTAGCTACAAGCAGTACTTC. It yields the protein CASSEVSYKQYF.

The rearrangement links TRBV12-3 or TRBV12-4 to TRBJ2-7, with 9 bases lining up with TRBD2. CDR3 length equals 16 residues. With V trimmed by 5 bases and J by 4 bases, 12 bases remained unmatched. The CDR3 region is CASSPTRGRAYYEQYF. In DNA form, the CDR3 reads TGTGCCAGCAGTCCGACCCGCGGGAGGGCCTATTACGAGCAGTACTTC.

The V gene is TRBV2, the J gene TRBJ2-3; tentatively, D is TRBD2 (5 bases). Trimming took 6 bases from V and 4 from J, leaving 8 bases between them. This CDR3 region has 12 residues. Germline V gene data show CDR1 as SNHLY and CDR2 as FYNNEI. Here the CDR3 reads CASRELADTQYF. CDR3 nucleotides: TGTGCCAGCAGGGAACTAGCAGATACGCAGTATTTT.

This clonotype was seen more than once but under ten times. The chain recombines TRBV6-2 or TRBV6-3 with TRBJ1-5; 7 positions agree with TRBD1. After removal of 2 bases from V and 5 bases from J, the junction contained 21 bases not matched to a gene. The CDR3 loop spans 20 amino acids. The V gene's germline CDR1 is MNHEY and CDR2 SVGEGT. The CDR3 reads CASSYPGAVLQGRVDQPQHF. The DNA for the CDR3 is TGTGCCAGCAGTTACCCTGGGGCCGTCCTACAGGGGAGGGTCGATCAGCCCCAGCATTTT.

This clonotype is a singleton in its sample. The chain carries TRBV30 and TRBJ2-7; D is possibly TRBD2 (6 bases). The CDR3 is 14 residues long. Looked up from germline, CDR1 is GTSNPN and CDR2 is SVGIG (reference sequence). V lost 1 base to trimming and J lost 2 bases, with 12 bases between them. The CDR3 here is CAWSELAPPYEQYF. As DNA, the CDR3 is TGTGCCTGGAGTGAACTAGCTCCCCCCTACGAGCAGTACTTC.

This clonotype turned up a few times. The CDR3 bases are TGCAGTGCTTCCCATCCAAGCGGAGACAATGAGCAGTTCTTC. Translating it yields CSASHPSGDNEQFF. J is TRBJ2-1 and V is TRBV20-1, with D tentatively TRBD2 (5 bases). The CDR3 has 14 residues. With 5 bases removed from V and 5 bases from J, the gap between germline ends came to 16 bases. The germline V gene encodes CDR1 DFQATT and CDR2 SNEGSKA (reference sequence).

The chain uses TRBV20-1 and TRBJ1-2, with D maybe TRBD1 (5 bases). CDR1 is DFQATT, CDR2 SNEGSKA, per germline (reference sequence). V was shortened by 3 bases and J by 2 bases, with 13 bases between the two germline ends. This CDR3 has 14 amino acids. CDR3 loop: CSASPTAHNYGYTF. The CDR3 DNA is TGCAGTGCTAGCCCGACAGCTCACAACTATGGCTACACCTTC.

Points on this clonotype: The junction and the germline gene differ at one end; a read error may be behind it. This chain connects TRBV30 to TRBJ1-5; D is uncertain. The CDR3 runs to 13 residues. Looked up from germline, CDR1 is GTSNPN and CDR2 is SVGIG (reference sequence). In DNA form, the CDR3 reads TGTGCCTGGAGCGCCGAGAGCAATCGGCCCCAGCATTTT. As protein: CAWSAESNRPQHF.